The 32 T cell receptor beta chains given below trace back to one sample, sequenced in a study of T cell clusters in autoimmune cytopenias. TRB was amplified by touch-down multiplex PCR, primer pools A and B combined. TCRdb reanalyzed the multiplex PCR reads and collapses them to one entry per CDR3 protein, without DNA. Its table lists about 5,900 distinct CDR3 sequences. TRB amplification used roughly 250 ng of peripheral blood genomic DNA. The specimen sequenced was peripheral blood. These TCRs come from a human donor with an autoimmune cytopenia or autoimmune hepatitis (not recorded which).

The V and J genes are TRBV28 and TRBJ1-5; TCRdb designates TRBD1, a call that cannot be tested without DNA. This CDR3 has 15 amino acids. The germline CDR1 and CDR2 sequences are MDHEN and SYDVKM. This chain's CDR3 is CASSLMGQGGQPQHF.

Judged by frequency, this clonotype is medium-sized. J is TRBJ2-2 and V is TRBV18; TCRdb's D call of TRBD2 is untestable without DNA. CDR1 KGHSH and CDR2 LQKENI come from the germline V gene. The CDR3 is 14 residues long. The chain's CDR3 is CASSPGRNTGELFF.

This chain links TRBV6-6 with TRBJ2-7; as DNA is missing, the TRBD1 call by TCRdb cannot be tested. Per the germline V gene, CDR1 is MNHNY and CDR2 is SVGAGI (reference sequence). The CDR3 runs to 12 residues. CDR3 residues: CASSGTGAEQYF.

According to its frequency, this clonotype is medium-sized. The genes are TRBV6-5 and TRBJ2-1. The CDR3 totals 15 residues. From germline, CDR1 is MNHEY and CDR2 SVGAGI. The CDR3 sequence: CASSTDRSSYNEQFF.

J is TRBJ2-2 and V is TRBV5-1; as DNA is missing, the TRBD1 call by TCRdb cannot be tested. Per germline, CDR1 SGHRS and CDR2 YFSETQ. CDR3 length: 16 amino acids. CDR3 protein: CASSTETGSLTGELFF.

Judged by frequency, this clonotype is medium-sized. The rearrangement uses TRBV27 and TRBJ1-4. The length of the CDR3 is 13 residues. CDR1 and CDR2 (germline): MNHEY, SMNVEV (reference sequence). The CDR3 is CASSFRDGGKLFF.

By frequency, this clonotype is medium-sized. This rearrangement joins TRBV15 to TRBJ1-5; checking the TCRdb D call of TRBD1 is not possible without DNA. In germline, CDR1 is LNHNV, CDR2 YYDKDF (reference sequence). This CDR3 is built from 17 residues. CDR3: CATSSAGGGRISQPQHF.

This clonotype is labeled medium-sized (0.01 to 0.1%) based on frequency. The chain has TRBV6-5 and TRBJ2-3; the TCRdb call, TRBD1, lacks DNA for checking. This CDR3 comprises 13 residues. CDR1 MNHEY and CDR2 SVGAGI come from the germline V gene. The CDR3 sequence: CASSKAGLDTQYF.

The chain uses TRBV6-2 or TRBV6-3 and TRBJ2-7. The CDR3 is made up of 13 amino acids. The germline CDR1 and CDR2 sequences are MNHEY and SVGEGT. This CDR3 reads CASSLNKVGEQYF.

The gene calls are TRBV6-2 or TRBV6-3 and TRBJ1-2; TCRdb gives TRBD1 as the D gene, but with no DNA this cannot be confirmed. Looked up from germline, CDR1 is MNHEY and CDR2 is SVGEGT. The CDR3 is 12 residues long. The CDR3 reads CASSAWTGSYTF.

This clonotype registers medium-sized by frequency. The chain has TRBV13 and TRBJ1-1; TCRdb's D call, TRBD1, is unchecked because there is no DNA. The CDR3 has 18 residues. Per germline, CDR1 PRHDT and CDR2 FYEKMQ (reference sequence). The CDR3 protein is CASSHATGEGLMNTEAFF.

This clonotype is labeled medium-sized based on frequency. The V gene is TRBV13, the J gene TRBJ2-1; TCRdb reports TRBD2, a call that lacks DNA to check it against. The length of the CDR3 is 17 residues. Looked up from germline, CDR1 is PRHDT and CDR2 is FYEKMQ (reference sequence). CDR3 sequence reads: CASSLASGTSGYNEQFF.

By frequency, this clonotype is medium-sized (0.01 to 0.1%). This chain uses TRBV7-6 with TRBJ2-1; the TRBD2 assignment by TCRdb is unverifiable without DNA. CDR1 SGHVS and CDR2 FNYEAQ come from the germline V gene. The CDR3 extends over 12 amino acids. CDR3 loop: CASSSGWGEQFF.

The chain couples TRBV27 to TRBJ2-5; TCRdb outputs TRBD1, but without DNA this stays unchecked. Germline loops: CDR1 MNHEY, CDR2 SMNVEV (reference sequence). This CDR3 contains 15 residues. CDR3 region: CASSLGGTWGETQYF.

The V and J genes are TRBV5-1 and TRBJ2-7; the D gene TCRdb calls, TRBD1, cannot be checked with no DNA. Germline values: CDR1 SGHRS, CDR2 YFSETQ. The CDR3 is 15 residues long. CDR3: CASSVTGGNPYEQYF.

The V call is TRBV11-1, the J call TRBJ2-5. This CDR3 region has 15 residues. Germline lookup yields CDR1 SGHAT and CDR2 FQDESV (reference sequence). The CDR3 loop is CASSLSSSGQETQYF. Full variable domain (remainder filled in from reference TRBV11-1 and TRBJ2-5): EAEVAQSPRYKITEKSQAVAFWCDPISGHATLYWYRQILGQGPELLVQFQDESVVDDSQLPKDRFSAERLKGVDSTLKIQPAELGDSAMYLCASSLSSSGQETQYFGPGTRLLVL.

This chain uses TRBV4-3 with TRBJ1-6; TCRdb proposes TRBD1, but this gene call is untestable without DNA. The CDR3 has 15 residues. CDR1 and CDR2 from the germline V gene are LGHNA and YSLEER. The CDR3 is CASSQVPQGNSPLHF.

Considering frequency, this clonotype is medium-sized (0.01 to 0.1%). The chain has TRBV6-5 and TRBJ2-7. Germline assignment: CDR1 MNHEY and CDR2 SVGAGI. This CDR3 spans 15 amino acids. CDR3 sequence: CASSYPRGDTYEQYF.

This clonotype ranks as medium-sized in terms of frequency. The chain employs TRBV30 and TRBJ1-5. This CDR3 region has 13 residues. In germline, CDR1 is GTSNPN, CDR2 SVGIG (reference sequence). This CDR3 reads CAWSPDRNQPQHF.

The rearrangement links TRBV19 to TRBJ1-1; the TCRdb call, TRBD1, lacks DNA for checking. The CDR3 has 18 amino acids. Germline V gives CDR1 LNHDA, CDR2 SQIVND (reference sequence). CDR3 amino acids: CASSIQDRRLRADTEAFF.

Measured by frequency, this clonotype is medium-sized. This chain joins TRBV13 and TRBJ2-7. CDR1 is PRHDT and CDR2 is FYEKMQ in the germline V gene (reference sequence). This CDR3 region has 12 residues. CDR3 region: CASSFLPDFQYF. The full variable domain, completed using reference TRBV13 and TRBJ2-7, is AAGVIQSPRHLIKEKRETATLKCYPIPRHDTVYWYQQGPGQDPQFLISFYEKMQSDKGSIPDRFSAQQFSDYHSELNMSSLELGDSALYFCASSFLPDFQYFGPGTRLTVT.

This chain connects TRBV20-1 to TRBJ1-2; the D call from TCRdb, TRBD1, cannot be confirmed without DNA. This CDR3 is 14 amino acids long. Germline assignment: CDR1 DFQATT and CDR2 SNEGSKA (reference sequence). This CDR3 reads CSAIYRGHFYGYTF.

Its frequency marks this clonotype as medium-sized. CDR3 loop: CASSPTGTSGVEAEQYF. The genes are TRBV27 and TRBJ2-7; TCRdb outputs TRBD2, but without DNA this stays unchecked. Germline assignment: CDR1 MNHEY and CDR2 SMNVEV (reference sequence). This CDR3 is built from 17 residues.

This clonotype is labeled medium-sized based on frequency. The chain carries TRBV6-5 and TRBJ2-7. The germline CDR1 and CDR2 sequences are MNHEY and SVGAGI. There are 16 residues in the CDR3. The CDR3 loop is CASSYPGFYSPTTQYF.

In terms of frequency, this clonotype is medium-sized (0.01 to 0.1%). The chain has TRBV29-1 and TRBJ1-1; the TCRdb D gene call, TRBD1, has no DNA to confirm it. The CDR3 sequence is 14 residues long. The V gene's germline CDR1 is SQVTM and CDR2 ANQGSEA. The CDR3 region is CSVEFLEGRLGAFF.

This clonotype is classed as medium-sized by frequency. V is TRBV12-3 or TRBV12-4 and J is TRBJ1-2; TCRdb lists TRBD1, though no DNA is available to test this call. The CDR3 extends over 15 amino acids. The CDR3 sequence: CASSFFRTGGNGYTF.

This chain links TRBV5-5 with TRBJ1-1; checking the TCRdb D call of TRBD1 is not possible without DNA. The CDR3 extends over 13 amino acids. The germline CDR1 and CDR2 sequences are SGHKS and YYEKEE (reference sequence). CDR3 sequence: CASLTGMNTEAFF.

CDR3 region: CASSFNSGESYNEQFF. The chain combines TRBV11-2 with TRBJ2-1; TCRdb's D gene call, TRBD2, goes unchecked for lack of DNA. The length of the CDR3 is 16 residues. Germline values: CDR1 SGHAT, CDR2 FQNNGV.

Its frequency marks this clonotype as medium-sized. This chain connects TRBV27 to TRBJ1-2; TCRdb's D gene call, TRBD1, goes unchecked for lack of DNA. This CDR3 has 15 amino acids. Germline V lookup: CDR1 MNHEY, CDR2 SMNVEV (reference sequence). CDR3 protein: CASMGGTVGDHGYTF.

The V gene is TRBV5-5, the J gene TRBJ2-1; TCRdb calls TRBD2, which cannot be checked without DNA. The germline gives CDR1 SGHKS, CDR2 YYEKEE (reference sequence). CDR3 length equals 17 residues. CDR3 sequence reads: CASSSYHSGRGPNEQFF.

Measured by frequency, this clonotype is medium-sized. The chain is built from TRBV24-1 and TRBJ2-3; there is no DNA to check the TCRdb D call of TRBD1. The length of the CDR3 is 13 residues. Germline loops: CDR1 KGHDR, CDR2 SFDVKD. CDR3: CATSRGHTDTQYF.

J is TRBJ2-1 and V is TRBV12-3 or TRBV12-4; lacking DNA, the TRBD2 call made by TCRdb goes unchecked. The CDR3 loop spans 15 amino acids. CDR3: CASSFGLAGGYEQFF.